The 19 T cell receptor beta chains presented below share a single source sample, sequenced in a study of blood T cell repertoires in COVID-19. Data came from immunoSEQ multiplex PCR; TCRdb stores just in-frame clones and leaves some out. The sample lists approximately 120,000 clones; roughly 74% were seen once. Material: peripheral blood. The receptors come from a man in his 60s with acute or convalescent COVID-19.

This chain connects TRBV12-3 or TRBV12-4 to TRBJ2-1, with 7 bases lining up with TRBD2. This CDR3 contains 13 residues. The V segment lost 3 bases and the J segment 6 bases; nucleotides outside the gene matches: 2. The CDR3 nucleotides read TGTGCCAGCAGTTTTGGGAGGGCCAATGAGCAGTTCTTC. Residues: CASSFGRANEQFF.

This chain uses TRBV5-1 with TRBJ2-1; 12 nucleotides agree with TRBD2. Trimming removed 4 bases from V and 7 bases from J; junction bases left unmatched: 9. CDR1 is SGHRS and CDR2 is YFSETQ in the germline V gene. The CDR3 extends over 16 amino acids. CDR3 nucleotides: TGCGCCAGCAGCACGGTGACTAGCGGGAGCGGGAATGAGCAGTTCTTC. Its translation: CASSTVTSGSGNEQFF.

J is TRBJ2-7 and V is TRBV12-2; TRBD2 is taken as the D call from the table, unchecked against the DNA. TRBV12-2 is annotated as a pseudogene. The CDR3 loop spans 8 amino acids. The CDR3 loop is CASNRESV. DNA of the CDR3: TGTGCCTCCAATCGGGAAAGTGTC.

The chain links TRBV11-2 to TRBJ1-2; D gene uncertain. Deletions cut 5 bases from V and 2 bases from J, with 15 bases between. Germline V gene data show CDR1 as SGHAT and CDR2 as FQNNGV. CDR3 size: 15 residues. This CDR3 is CASSLVAGGNYGYTF. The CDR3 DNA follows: TGTGCCAGCAGCCTGGTAGCAGGAGGGAACTATGGCTACACCTTC.

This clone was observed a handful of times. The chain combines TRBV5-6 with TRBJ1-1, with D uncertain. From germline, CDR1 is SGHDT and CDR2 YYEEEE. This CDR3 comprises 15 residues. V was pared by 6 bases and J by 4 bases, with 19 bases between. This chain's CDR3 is CASTNAPSTVTEAFF. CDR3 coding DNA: TGTGCCAGCACGAACGCACCAAGTACTGTCACTGAAGCTTTCTTT.

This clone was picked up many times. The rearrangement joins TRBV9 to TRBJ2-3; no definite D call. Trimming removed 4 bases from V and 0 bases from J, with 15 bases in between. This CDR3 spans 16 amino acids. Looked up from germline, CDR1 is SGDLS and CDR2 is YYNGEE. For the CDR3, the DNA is TGTGCCAGCAGCCTGATGACTCTTTCTAGCACAGATACGCAGTATTTT. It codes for CASSLMTLSSTDTQYF. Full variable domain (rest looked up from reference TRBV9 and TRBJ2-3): DSGVTQTPKHLITATGQRVTLRCSPRSGDLSVYWYQQSLDQGLQFLIQYYNGEERAKGNILERFSAQQFPDLHSELNLSSLELGDSALYFCASSLMTLSSTDTQYFGPGTRLTVL.

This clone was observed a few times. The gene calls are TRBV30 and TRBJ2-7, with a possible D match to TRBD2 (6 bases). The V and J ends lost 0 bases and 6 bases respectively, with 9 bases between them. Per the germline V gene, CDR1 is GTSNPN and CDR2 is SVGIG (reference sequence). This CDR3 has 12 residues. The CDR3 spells CAWSVPGGEQYF. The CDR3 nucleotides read TGTGCCTGGAGTGTACCCGGGGGCGAGCAGTACTTC.

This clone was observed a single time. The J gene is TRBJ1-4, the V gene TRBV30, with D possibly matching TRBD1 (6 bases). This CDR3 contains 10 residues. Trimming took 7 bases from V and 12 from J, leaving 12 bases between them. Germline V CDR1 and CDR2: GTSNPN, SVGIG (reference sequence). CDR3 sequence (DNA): TGTGCCTTACAACAGGGTGAACTGTTTTTT. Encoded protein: CALQQGELFF.

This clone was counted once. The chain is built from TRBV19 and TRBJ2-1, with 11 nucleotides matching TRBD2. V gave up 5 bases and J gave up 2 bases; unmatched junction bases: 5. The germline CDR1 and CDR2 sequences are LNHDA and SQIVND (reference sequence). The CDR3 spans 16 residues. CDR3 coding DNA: TGTGCCAGTAGTCCCCTGACTAGCGGGGCCTACAATGAGCAGTTCTTC. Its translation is CASSPLTSGAYNEQFF.

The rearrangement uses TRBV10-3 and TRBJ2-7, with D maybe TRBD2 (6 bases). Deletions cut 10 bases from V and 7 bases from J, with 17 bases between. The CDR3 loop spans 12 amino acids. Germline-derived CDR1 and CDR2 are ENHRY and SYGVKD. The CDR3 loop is CATAGGVREQYF. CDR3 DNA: TGTGCCACCGCCGGCGGGGTTCGGGAGCAGTACTTC.

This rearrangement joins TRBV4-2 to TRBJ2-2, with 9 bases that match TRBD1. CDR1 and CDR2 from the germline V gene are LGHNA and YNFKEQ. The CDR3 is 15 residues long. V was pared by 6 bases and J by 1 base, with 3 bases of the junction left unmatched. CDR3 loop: CASRGQGRNTGELFF. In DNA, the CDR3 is TGTGCCAGCAGGGGACAGGGAAGGAACACCGGGGAGCTGTTTTTT.

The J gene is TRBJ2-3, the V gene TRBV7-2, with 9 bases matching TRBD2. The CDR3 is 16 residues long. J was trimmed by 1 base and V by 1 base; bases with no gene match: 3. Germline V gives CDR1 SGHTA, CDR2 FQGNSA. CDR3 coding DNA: TGTGCCAGCAGCTTAGAGTTAGCGGGGGGCACAGATACGCAGTATTTT. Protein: CASSLELAGGTDTQYF.

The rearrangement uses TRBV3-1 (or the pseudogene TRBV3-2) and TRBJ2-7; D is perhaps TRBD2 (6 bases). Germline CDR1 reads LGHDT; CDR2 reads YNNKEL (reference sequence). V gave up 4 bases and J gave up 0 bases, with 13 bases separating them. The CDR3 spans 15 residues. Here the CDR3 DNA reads TGTGCCAGCAGCCGCGCAGCGGGTAGCTCCTACGAGCAGTACTTC. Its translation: CASSRAAGSSYEQYF.

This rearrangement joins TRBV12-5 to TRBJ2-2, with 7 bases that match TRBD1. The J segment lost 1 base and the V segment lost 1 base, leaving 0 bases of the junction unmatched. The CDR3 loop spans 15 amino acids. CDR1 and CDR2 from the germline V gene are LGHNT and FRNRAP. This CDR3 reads CASGLGQGNTGELFF. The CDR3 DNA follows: TGTGCTAGTGGTTTGGGACAGGGGAACACCGGGGAGCTGTTTTTT.

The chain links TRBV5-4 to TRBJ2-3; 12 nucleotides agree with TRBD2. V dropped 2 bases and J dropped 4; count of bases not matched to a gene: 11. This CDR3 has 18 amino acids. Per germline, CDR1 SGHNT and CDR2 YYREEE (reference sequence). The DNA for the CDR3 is TGTGCCAGCAGCTTCTCTAGCGGGAGGGCCATTGAGGCAGATACGCAGTATTTT. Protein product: CASSFSSGRAIEADTQYF. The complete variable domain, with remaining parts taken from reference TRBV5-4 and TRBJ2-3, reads ETGVTQSPTHLIKTRGQQVTLRCSSQSGHNTVSWYQQALGQGPQFIFQYYREEENGRGNFPPRFSGLQFPNYSSELNVNALELDDSALYLCASSFSSGRAIEADTQYFGPGTRLTVL.

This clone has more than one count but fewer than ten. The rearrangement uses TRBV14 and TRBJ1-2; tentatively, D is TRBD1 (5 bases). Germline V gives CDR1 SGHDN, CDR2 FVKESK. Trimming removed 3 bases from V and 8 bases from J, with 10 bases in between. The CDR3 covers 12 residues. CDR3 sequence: CASSQGLRGYTF. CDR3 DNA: TGTGCCAGCAGCCAGGGGCTGAGGGGCTACACCTTC. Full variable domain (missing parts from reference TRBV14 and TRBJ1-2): EAGVTQFPSHSVIEKGQTVTLRCDPISGHDNLYWYRRVMGKEIKFLLHFVKESKQDESGMPNNRFLAERTGGTYSTLKVQPAELEDSGVYFCASSQGLRGYTFGSGTRLTVV.

The CDR3 nucleotides read TGTGCCAGCAGTCCCACAGGGCTGGCTTACAATGAGCAGTTCTTC. Residues: CASSPTGLAYNEQFF. This chain joins TRBV7-8 and TRBJ2-1, with a possible D match to TRBD1 (6 bases). V lost 6 bases to trimming and J lost 4 bases, with 16 bases between them. Germline values: CDR1 SGHVS, CDR2 FQNEAQ. This CDR3 spans 15 amino acids.

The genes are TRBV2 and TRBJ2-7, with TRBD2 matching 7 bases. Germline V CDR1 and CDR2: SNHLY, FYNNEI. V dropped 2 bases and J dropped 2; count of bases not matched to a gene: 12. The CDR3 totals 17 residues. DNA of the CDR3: TGTGCCAGCAGTGAAACCCTCCTGGGGGGGAGCCCCTACGAGCAGTACTTC. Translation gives CASSETLLGGSPYEQYF.

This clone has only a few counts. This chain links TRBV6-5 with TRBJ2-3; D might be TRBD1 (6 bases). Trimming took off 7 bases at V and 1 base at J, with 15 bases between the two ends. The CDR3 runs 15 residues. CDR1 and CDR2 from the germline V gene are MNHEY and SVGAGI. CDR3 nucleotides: TGTGCCAGCATCGCAGGCAGGGGACGCACAGATACGCAGTATTTT. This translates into CASIAGRGRTDTQYF.